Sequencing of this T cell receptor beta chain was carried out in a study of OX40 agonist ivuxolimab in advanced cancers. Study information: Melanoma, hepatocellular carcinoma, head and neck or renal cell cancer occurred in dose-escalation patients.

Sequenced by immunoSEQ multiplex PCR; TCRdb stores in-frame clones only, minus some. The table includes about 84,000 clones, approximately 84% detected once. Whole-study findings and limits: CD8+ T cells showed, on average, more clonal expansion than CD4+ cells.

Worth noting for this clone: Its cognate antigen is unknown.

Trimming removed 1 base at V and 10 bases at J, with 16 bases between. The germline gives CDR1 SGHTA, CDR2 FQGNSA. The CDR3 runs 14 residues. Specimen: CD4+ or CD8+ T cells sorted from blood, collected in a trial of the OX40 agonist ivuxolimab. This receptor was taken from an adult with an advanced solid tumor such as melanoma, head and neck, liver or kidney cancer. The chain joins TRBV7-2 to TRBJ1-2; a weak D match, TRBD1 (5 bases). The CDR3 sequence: CASSLERGSPVYTF. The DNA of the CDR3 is TGTGCCAGCAGCTTAGAAAGGGGCTCCCCAGTCTACACCTTC.